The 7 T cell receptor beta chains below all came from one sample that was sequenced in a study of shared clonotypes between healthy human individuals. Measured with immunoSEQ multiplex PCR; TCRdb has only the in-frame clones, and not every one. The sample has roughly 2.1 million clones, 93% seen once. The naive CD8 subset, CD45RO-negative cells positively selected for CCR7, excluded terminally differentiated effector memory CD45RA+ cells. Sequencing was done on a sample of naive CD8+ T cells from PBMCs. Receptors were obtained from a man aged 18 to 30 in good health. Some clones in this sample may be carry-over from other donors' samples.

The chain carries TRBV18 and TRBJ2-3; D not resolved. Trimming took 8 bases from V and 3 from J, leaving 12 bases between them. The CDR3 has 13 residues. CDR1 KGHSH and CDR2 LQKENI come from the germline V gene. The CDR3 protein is CASAQPRTDTQYF. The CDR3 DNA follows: TGTGCCAGCGCCCAACCTAGGACAGATACGCAGTATTTT.

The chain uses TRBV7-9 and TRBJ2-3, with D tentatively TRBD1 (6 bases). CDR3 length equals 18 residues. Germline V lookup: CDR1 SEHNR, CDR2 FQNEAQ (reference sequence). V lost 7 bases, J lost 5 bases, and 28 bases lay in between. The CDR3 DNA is TGTGCCAGCACCCTCTCAACCCCTCCCCCAGGGGCCGAAGATACGCAGTATTTT. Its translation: CASTLSTPPPGAEDTQYF. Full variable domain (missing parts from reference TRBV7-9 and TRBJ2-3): DTGVSQNPRHKITKRGQNVTFRCDPISEHNRLYWYRQTLGQGPEFLTYFQNEAQLEKSRLLSDRFSAERPKGSFSTLEIQRTEQGDSAMYLCASTLSTPPPGAEDTQYFGPGTRLTVL.

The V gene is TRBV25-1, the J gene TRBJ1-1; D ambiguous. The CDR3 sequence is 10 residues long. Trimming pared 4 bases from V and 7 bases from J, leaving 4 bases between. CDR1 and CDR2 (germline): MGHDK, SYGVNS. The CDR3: CASSGVEAFF. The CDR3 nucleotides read TGTGCCAGCAGTGGGGTTGAAGCTTTCTTT.

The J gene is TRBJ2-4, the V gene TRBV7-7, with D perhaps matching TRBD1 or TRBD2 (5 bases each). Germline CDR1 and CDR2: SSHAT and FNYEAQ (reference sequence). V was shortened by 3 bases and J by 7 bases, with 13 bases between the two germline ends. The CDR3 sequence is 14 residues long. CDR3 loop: CASSLLLRGNIQYF. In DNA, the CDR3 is TGTGCCAGCAGCTTGTTGCTGAGGGGTAACATTCAGTACTTC.

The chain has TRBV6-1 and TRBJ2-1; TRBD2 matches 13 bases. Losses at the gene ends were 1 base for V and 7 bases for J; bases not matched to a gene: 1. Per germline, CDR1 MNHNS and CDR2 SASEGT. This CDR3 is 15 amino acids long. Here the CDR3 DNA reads TGTGCCAGCAGTGAAGGACTAGCGGGAGGTAATGAGCAGTTCTTC. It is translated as CASSEGLAGGNEQFF.

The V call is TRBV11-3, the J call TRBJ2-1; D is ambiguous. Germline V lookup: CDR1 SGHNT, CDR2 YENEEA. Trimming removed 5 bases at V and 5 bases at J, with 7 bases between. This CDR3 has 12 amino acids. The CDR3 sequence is CASSPRDNEQFF. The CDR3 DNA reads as TGTGCCAGCAGCCCTAGAGACAATGAGCAGTTCTTC.

This CDR3 reads CASSMAVAHGYTF. Here the CDR3 DNA reads TGTGCCAGTAGTATGGCGGTGGCTCATGGCTACACCTTC. This chain connects TRBV19 to TRBJ1-2; no definite D call. The ends were cut back, 3 bases at V and 6 bases at J, with 11 bases in the middle. Germline loops: CDR1 LNHDA, CDR2 SQIVND (reference sequence). The CDR3 is 13 amino acids.